This T cell receptor (beta chain) stems from a study of T cell repertoires in cytomegalovirus infection. Study in general: Researchers turned to recently identified HLA-C-restricted CMV epitopes as well as well-studied HLA-B-restricted ones. Points from the study as a whole: Cumulative frequency of public TCR beta families picked out carriers of CMV plus the relevant HLA.

MiXCR, applied by TCRdb to the reads, yields one record per CDR3 protein. The data contain about 900,000 distinct CDR3 sequences, about 33% of them seen just once; the ten biggest clones take up 13%. CDR1 and CDR2 from the germline V gene are MNHEY and SMNVEV (reference sequence). Trimming removed 6 bases from V and 8 bases from J; junction bases left unmatched: 3. This CDR3 is built from 12 residues. Note on this clonotype: The antigen remains undetermined.

The sequence came from a human donor in good health (CMV status not recorded). Some clones in this sample may be carry-over from other donors' samples. The material was cultured CD8+ T cells from PBMCs, obtained from culture after CMV antigen stimulation. V gene TRBV27 combines with J gene TRBJ2-1; TRBD2 agrees at 8 bases. The CDR3 sequence: CASRAGGDEQFF. The CDR3 nucleotides are TGTGCCAGCAGGGCCGGGGGGGATGAGCAGTTCTTC.